Sequencing of this T cell receptor beta chain was carried out in a study of cytomegalovirus exposure and HLA in healthy donors. V was clipped by 0 bases and J by 3 bases; unmatched bases: 3. Germline CDR1 is MNHEY and CDR2 is SVGAGI. This CDR3 has 16 residues. Amplification used 60 Vbeta primers and 13 Jbeta primers. Assay: immunoSEQ multiplex PCR; the TCRdb copy retains only in-frame clones and omits some. This table holds about 160,000 clones, around 77% found once. The sequenced material came from PBMCs. The receptor's source is a man between 50 and 59 years old in good health and CMV-seropositive. The chain uses TRBV6-5 and TRBJ2-1, with 9 bases fitting TRBD2. The CDR3 nucleotides read TGTGCCAGCAGTTACTCGATGCGGGGGGGCTACAATGAGCAGTTCTTC. Residues: CASSYSMRGGYNEQFF.